These 29 T cell receptor beta chains were all obtained from the same sample, sequenced in a study of cytomegalovirus exposure and HLA in healthy donors. The study ran its PCR with 60 Vbeta and 13 Jbeta primers. Profiled with immunoSEQ multiplex PCR; TCRdb holds only in-frame clones, not every one. Among 170,000 or so clones listed, around 80% were seen once. Sequencing was performed on PBMCs. Source of these receptors: a man between 40 and 49 years old in good health and CMV-seronegative.

This chain links TRBV27 with TRBJ2-3; possibly TRBD1 for D (5 bases). The germline V gene encodes CDR1 MNHEY and CDR2 SMNVEV (reference sequence). The CDR3 covers 13 residues. V lost 5 bases and J 1 base, leaving 7 bases between the germline ends. CDR3 sequence reads: CASSQQGTDTQYF. In nucleotides, the CDR3 is TGTGCCAGCAGTCAACAGGGCACAGATACGCAGTATTTT.

The chain links TRBV7-2 to TRBJ1-2, with 9 positions matching TRBD1. Germline-derived CDR1 and CDR2 are SGHTA and FQGNSA. This CDR3 spans 13 amino acids. Trimming at V came to 1 base and at J to 7 bases, leaving 1 base not matched to a gene. The CDR3 nucleotides are TGTGCCAGCAGCTTAGGACAGGGGGGTGGCTACACCTTC. Translated: CASSLGQGGGYTF. Full variable domain (outside the CDR3, taken from reference TRBV7-2 and TRBJ1-2): GAGVSQSPSNKVTEKGKDVELRCDPISGHTALYWYRQSLGQGLEFLIYFQGNSAPDKSGLPSDRFSAERTGGSVSTLTIQRTQQEDSAVYLCASSLGQGGGYTFGSGTRLTVV.

V usage is TRBV18 and J usage is TRBJ1-2; D unresolved. The CDR3 loop spans 15 amino acids. Germline V gives CDR1 KGHSH, CDR2 LQKENI. V was cut by 2 bases and J by 0 bases, with 10 bases left in between. CDR3 protein: CASSPMTSTNYGYTF. In DNA, the CDR3 is TGTGCCAGCTCACCAATGACATCTACTAACTATGGCTACACCTTC. Together with reference TRBV18 and TRBJ1-2, the CDR3 gives the full variable domain: NAGVMQNPRHLVRRRGQEARLRCSPMKGHSHVYWYRQLPEEGLKFMVYLQKENIIDESGMPKERFSAEFPKEGPSILRIQQVVRGDSAAYFCASSPMTSTNYGYTFGSGTRLTVV.

In its sample, this clone was seen a few times. This chain joins TRBV7-3 and TRBJ2-3, with a tentative D call TRBD2 (6 bases). This CDR3 is built from 16 residues. Germline V lookup: CDR1 SGHTA, CDR2 FQGTGA. Trimming removed 2 bases at V and 1 base at J, with 13 bases between. The CDR3 DNA reads TGTGCCAGCAGCTTAGTAAAGGGACTTCGCACAGATACGCAGTATTTT. Protein sequence: CASSLVKGLRTDTQYF.

The chain couples TRBV19 to TRBJ1-2, with D maybe TRBD1 (5 bases). Germline assignment: CDR1 LNHDA and CDR2 SQIVND (reference sequence). This CDR3 is 13 amino acids long. Between the trimmed V and J ends, which lost 6 bases and 2 bases, there was a span of 10 bases. The CDR3 bases are TGTGCCAGTAGGGTCGGGGGGAACTATGGCTACACCTTC. Translated, it gives CASRVGGNYGYTF.

The chain couples TRBV11-3 to TRBJ2-3; 10 bases are shared with TRBD2. The germline V gene encodes CDR1 SGHNT and CDR2 YENEEA. Trimming removed 4 bases from V and 5 bases from J; junction bases left unmatched: 6. This CDR3 has 15 amino acids. The CDR3: CASSYNSGGRDTQYF. CDR3 nucleotide sequence: TGTGCCAGCAGCTATAATAGCGGGGGGCGAGATACGCAGTATTTT.

Concerning this clone itself: Germline and junction disagree at one end, which may indicate a read error. CDR3 region: CASRRRTDSNQPQHF. The CDR3 DNA reads TGTGCCAGCAGGCGCCGGACAGATAGCAATCAGCCCCAGCACTTT. The J gene is TRBJ1-5, the V gene TRBV6-5; possibly TRBD1 for D (6 bases). Per the germline V gene, CDR1 is MNHEY and CDR2 is SVGAGI. The CDR3 extends over 15 amino acids.

J is TRBJ1-2 and V is TRBV7-8, with D perhaps matching TRBD1 (5 bases). Trimming left V 4 bases short and J 4 bases short, with 19 bases between. This CDR3 has 16 residues. CDR1 is SGHVS and CDR2 is FQNEAQ in the germline V gene. The CDR3: CASSSPSGGRVYGYTF. DNA for the CDR3: TGTGCCAGCAGCTCCCCCTCCGGGGGTAGGGTCTATGGCTACACCTTC.

The V call is TRBV7-8, the J call TRBJ2-3, with 9 bases matching TRBD2. Trimming cost V 1 base and J 4 bases; bases outside gene matches: 6. CDR1 is SGHVS and CDR2 is FQNEAQ in the germline V gene. The CDR3 is made up of 16 amino acids. As DNA, the CDR3 is TGTGCCAGCAGCTTAGGAGCGGGGGGTCCCGCAGATACGCAGTATTTT. Its translation is CASSLGAGGPADTQYF.

The rearrangement joins TRBV19 to TRBJ2-7; 7 nucleotides match TRBD1. CDR1 is LNHDA and CDR2 is SQIVND in the germline V gene (reference sequence). The ends lost 5 bases at V and 6 bases at J; junction bases unmatched: 7. This CDR3 is built from 13 residues. The CDR3, as DNA: TGTGCCAGTAGTTTCGGGACAGCCACCGAGCAGTACTTC. It encodes CASSFGTATEQYF.

V gene TRBV4-3 combines with J gene TRBJ1-2, with a possible D match to TRBD1 (6 bases). The CDR3 runs 14 residues. Trimming left V 0 bases short and J 6 bases short, with 11 bases between. Germline values: CDR1 LGHNA, CDR2 YSLEER. The chain's CDR3 is CASSQEQGAHGYTF. The DNA of the CDR3 is TGCGCCAGCAGCCAAGAACAGGGAGCCCATGGCTACACCTTC.

The chain combines TRBV30 with TRBJ1-2; tentatively, D is TRBD1 (6 bases). The germline V gene encodes CDR1 GTSNPN and CDR2 SVGIG (reference sequence). The CDR3 length is 14 residues. The V and J ends lost 7 bases and 5 bases respectively, with 20 bases between them. CDR3 in amino acids: CASLGAESSYGYTF. CDR3 nucleotides: TGTGCCTCTCTGGGGGCAGAAAGTTCTTATGGCTACACCTTC.

The table lists this clone with a few counts. This chain connects TRBV19 to TRBJ1-5; 10 bases map to TRBD1. This CDR3 region has 15 residues. The junction had 3 bases not matched to a gene; V was cut back by 2 bases and J by 5 bases. CDR1 LNHDA and CDR2 SQIVND come from the germline V gene (reference sequence). CDR3 sequence: CASSIIGTGDQPQHF. The CDR3 region has the DNA TGTGCCAGTAGTATAATCGGGACAGGGGATCAGCCCCAGCATTTT.

Points on this clone: The junction and the germline gene differ at one end; a read error may be behind it. This chain joins TRBV6-5 and TRBJ2-5; 8 bases are a match to TRBD2. Germline V gene lookup returns CDR1 MNHEY and CDR2 SVGAGI. CDR3 size: 15 residues. For the CDR3, the DNA is TGTGCCAGCAGTTACCGCGGGAGGAGCGAAGAGGCCCAGTACTTC. Protein: CASSYRGRSEEAQYF.

The chain carries TRBV29-1 and TRBJ2-3, with D unclear. V shed 4 bases and J shed 1 base, with 15 bases lying between them. Germline CDR1 is SQVTM and CDR2 is ANQGSEA. The CDR3 contains 15 residues. The CDR3, as DNA: TGCAGCGTTGGAGGCTTGGCGGCCCGCACAGATACGCAGTATTTT. It specifies CSVGGLAARTDTQYF.

The CDR3, as DNA: TGTGCCAGCTCACCAAGTCAGGGCGCCTACGAGCAGTACTTC. It yields the protein CASSPSQGAYEQYF. The chain joins TRBV18 to TRBJ2-7, with a tentative D call TRBD1 (5 bases). This CDR3 comprises 14 residues. Trimming took off 2 bases at V and 2 bases at J, with 10 bases between the two ends. Germline CDR1 KGHSH, CDR2 LQKENI.

V and J are TRBV7-2 and TRBJ2-1; the D gene is possibly TRBD1 (6 bases). The germline V and J ends were trimmed by 2 bases and 11 bases, with 10 bases remaining between them. The CDR3 has 12 amino acids. The germline V gene encodes CDR1 SGHTA and CDR2 FQGNSA. The DNA for the CDR3 is TGTGCCAGCAGCTTATACGGGACAAAGCAGTTCTTC. The encoded protein is CASSLYGTKQFF.

The sample holds one count of this clone. The rearrangement links TRBV19 to TRBJ1-1; possible D gene TRBD1, 6 bases. This CDR3 is built from 13 residues. CDR1 is LNHDA and CDR2 is SQIVND in the germline V gene (reference sequence). Trimming shortened V by 5 bases and J by 4 bases, and 11 bases separated the two germline ends. The CDR3 DNA reads TGTGCCAGTAGTGGGGGCTGGATCACTGAAGCTTTCTTT. It specifies CASSGGWITEAFF.

The chain couples TRBV6-5 to TRBJ2-1; 7 positions match TRBD2. The CDR3 extends over 14 amino acids. With V trimmed by 8 bases and J by 3 bases, 7 bases remained unmatched. Germline-derived CDR1 and CDR2 are MNHEY and SVGAGI. The chain's CDR3 is CASGELADYNEQFF. The CDR3 DNA reads as TGTGCCAGCGGGGAGCTAGCGGACTACAATGAGCAGTTCTTC.

There are a few counts of this clone. The J gene is TRBJ2-3, the V gene TRBV6-5; D remains ambiguous. The germline V gene has CDR1 MNHEY and CDR2 SVGAGI. The CDR3 loop spans 12 amino acids. Trimming left V 0 bases short and J 6 bases short, with 4 bases between. The CDR3 is CASSYSGDTQYF. As DNA, the CDR3 is TGTGCCAGCAGTTACTCGGGCGATACGCAGTATTTT.

The chain joins TRBV7-2 to TRBJ2-7; 8 bases map to TRBD1. With 5 bases clipped from V and 5 bases from J, the junction kept 8 bases outside the gene matches. CDR1 and CDR2 from the germline V gene are SGHTA and FQGNSA. CDR3 length: 14 residues. The CDR3 spells CASSLDRVEDEQYF. The CDR3 bases are TGTGCCAGCAGCCTGGACAGGGTCGAGGACGAGCAGTACTTC.

The sample holds a few counts of this clone. The rearrangement uses TRBV6-5 and TRBJ2-7, with D maybe TRBD1 (5 bases). Per germline, CDR1 MNHEY and CDR2 SVGAGI. Trimming cost V 2 bases and J 7 bases, with 12 bases left between them. The CDR3 totals 13 residues. This CDR3 reads CASSYATKGEQYF. The CDR3, as DNA: TGTGCCAGCAGTTACGCAACAAAGGGGGAGCAGTACTTC.

This clone was recorded only once. The V call is TRBV18, the J call TRBJ1-5, with TRBD1 matching 11 bases. The CDR3 has 15 amino acids. J lost 6 bases, V lost 3 bases, and 4 bases had no gene match. Germline lookup yields CDR1 KGHSH and CDR2 LQKENI. The CDR3: CASSPGQGAGQPQHF. The CDR3 DNA reads as TGTGCCAGCTCACCCGGACAGGGGGCGGGTCAGCCCCAGCATTTT.

The gene calls are TRBV4-3 and TRBJ2-7, with D possibly TRBD2 on 6 matching bases. The CDR3 runs 13 residues. In germline, CDR1 is LGHNA, CDR2 YSLEER. With 4 bases removed from V and 6 bases from J, the gap between germline ends came to 13 bases. The DNA for the CDR3 is TGCGCCAGCAGCCCCTCCGTGGAGGGCGAGCAGTACTTC. Protein product: CASSPSVEGEQYF.

This chain joins TRBV7-6 and TRBJ2-3, with a possible D match to TRBD2 (7 bases). Per the germline V gene, CDR1 is SGHVS and CDR2 is FNYEAQ. Deletions cut 2 bases from V and 8 bases from J, with 14 bases between. CDR3 size: 14 residues. CDR3 nucleotide sequence: TGTGCCAGCAGCTTAACGGGGGGCCGGAGTACGCAGTATTTT. It specifies CASSLTGGRSTQYF.

On this clone: This CDR3 is also generated by other DNA sequences in the sample. The chain is built from TRBV18 and TRBJ1-5, with TRBD1 as a possible D gene (5 bases). Germline V gene lookup returns CDR1 KGHSH and CDR2 LQKENI. V gave up 2 bases and J gave up 6 bases, with 8 bases separating them. There are 13 residues in the CDR3. CDR3 sequence reads: CASSPGGGQPQHF. CDR3 nucleotide sequence: TGTGCCAGCTCACCAGGGGGGGGTCAGCCCCAGCATTTT.

V is TRBV7-9 and J is TRBJ1-1; no firm D call. The CDR3 consists of 11 residues. Trimming removed 8 bases from V and 5 bases from J, with 9 bases in between. CDR1 SEHNR and CDR2 FQNEAQ come from the germline V gene (reference sequence). CDR3 sequence: CASRLRTEAFF. The CDR3 DNA is TGTGCCAGCCGCCTCCGGACTGAAGCTTTCTTT. Full variable domain (remainder filled in from reference TRBV7-9 and TRBJ1-1): DTGVSQNPRHKITKRGQNVTFRCDPISEHNRLYWYRQTLGQGPEFLTYFQNEAQLEKSRLLSDRFSAERPKGSFSTLEIQRTEQGDSAMYLCASRLRTEAFFGQGTRLTVV.

This clone was recorded once. V gene TRBV18 combines with J gene TRBJ1-2; D is undetermined. The CDR3 is 14 amino acids. With 2 bases removed from V and 7 bases from J, the gap between germline ends came to 14 bases. The germline gives CDR1 KGHSH, CDR2 LQKENI. CDR3: CASSPSPRSFGYTF. CDR3 DNA: TGTGCCAGCTCACCATCGCCGCGCTCTTTTGGCTACACCTTC.

This clone was observed a single time. The chain employs TRBV5-4 and TRBJ2-2, with TRBD1 matching over 7 bases. Germline V lookup: CDR1 SGHNT, CDR2 YYREEE (reference sequence). J was trimmed by 4 bases and V by 6 bases; bases with no gene match: 6. The CDR3 spans 14 residues. The CDR3 spells CASTPGGGTGELFF. DNA of the CDR3: TGTGCCAGCACCCCAGGGGGTGGCACCGGGGAGCTGTTTTTT. The entire variable domain, with the rest obtained from reference TRBV5-4 and TRBJ2-2, is as follows: ETGVTQSPTHLIKTRGQQVTLRCSSQSGHNTVSWYQQALGQGPQFIFQYYREEENGRGNFPPRFSGLQFPNYSSELNVNALELDDSALYLCASTPGGGTGELFFGEGSRLTVL.